This T cell receptor beta chain came from a study of cytomegalovirus exposure and HLA in healthy donors. Sequencing was performed with immunoSEQ multiplex PCR; in TCRdb, only in-frame clones are kept and a portion is missing. Among 130,000 to 150,000 clones, about 91% were seen once, and the ten largest hold about 7.9%. With 0 bases removed from V and 8 bases from J, the gap between germline ends came to 16 bases. The CDR3 extends over 15 amino acids. Germline V gene data show CDR1 as SGHDN and CDR2 as FVKESK. Material: PBMCs. The source is a woman aged 18-35 years in good health and CMV-seropositive. This chain joins TRBV14 and TRBJ1-2, with D possibly being TRBD1 (6 bases). The CDR3 nucleotides are TGTGCCAGCAGCCAAGATAGCCTTGTCACAGGGGGCTACACCTTC. Its protein product is CASSQDSLVTGGYTF.